This T cell receptor beta chain is from a study of T cell responses to AZD1222 COVID-19 vaccine. Measured with immunoSEQ multiplex PCR; TCRdb has only the in-frame clones, and not every one. The sample records 250,000 to 300,000 clones, roughly 93% being singletons. V was cut by 0 bases and J by 0 bases, with 9 bases left in between. From germline, CDR1 is MGHRA and CDR2 YSYEKL. The CDR3 runs to 16 residues. The source is an adult who received the AZD1222 COVID-19 vaccine. Source: peripheral blood, taken 28 days after the second AZD1222 dose. V gene TRBV4-1 combines with J gene TRBJ1-3; D ambiguous. The CDR3 spells CASSQDLKSSGNTIYF. CDR3 coding DNA: TGCGCCAGCAGCCAAGATCTTAAGAGCTCTGGAAACACCATATATTTT.